These 16 T cell receptor beta chains share one sample of origin, sequenced in a study of Graves' ophthalmopathy and Graves' hyperthyroidism. The authors amplified TCR beta CDR3 regions from RNA transcripts. First-round RT-PCR relied on HTBI primers, and a second-round multiplex PCR came next. TCRdb reanalysed the multiplex PCR reads using MiXCR and keeps one entry per CDR3 protein. The table records some 150,000 distinct CDR3 sequences, under 45% of them present only once. The sample taken for sequencing was peripheral blood. The receptors come from a man aged 30 to 39 with Graves' ophthalmopathy.

The chain recombines TRBV15 with TRBJ1-2; D is possibly TRBD1 (5 bases). The CDR3 is made up of 15 amino acids. The germline CDR1 and CDR2 sequences are LNHNV and YYDKDF (reference sequence). V was cut by 4 bases and J by 5 bases, with 17 bases left in between. The DNA of the CDR3 is TGTGCCACCAGCACTCTCTCCCCCGGGACGTATGGCTACACCTTC. Protein product: CATSTLSPGTYGYTF. Full variable domain (rest looked up from reference TRBV15 and TRBJ1-2): DAMVIQNPRYQVTQFGKPVTLSCSQTLNHNVMYWYQQKSSQAPKLLFHYYDKDFNNEADTPDNFQSRRPNTSFCFLDIRSPGLGDTAMYLCATSTLSPGTYGYTFGSGTRLTVV.

The CDR3 spells CASSISSGSYYNSPLHF. CDR3 DNA: TGTGCCAGCAGTATAAGCTCAGGGTCCTATTATAATTCACCCCTCCACTTT. The J gene is TRBJ1-6, the V gene TRBV12-3 or TRBV12-4; D might be TRBD1 (5 bases). CDR3 length: 17 amino acids. The V end lost 5 bases, the J end lost 4 bases, and 18 bases lay between the germline ends.

This clonotype was observed at least ten times. The chain joins TRBV6-2 or TRBV6-3 to TRBJ2-2; 10 bases map to TRBD2. The CDR3 consists of 17 residues. V dropped 7 bases and J dropped 0; count of bases not matched to a gene: 8. Germline loops: CDR1 MNHEY, CDR2 SVGEGT. The CDR3 DNA reads as TGTGCCAGCACCGCGCCGGGACTAGCGACGAACACCGGGGAGCTGTTTTTT. This gives the protein CASTAPGLATNTGELFF.

This clonotype was detected ten times or more. The chain joins TRBV6-2 or TRBV6-3 to TRBJ2-7, with 8 bases fitting TRBD1. The V and J ends lost 11 bases and 4 bases, in that order; junction bases with no gene match: 22. CDR1 is MNHEY, CDR2 SVGEGT, per germline. This CDR3 comprises 17 residues. As DNA, the CDR3 is TGTGCCGCAAAAGAGCGCCGTGGACAGGGATCACGGTACGAGCAGTACTTC. The encoded protein is CAAKERRGQGSRYEQYF.

This clonotype was observed a handful of times. The J gene is TRBJ1-1, the V gene TRBV28; D is possibly TRBD1 (5 bases). Trimming removed 3 bases at V and 4 bases at J, with 12 bases between. Looked up from germline, CDR1 is MDHEN and CDR2 is SYDVKM. The CDR3 covers 14 residues. CDR3: CASSLRGGVTEAFF. CDR3 sequence (DNA): TGTGCCAGCAGTTTGAGGGGTGGGGTCACTGAAGCTTTCTTT. Full variable domain (missing parts from reference TRBV28 and TRBJ1-1): DVKVTQSSRYLVKRTGEKVFLECVQDMDHENMFWYRQDPGLGLRLIYFSYDVKMKEKGDIPEGYSVSREKKERFSLILESASTNQTSMYLCASSLRGGVTEAFFGQGTRLTVV.

The V call is TRBV2, the J call TRBJ2-1; D is possibly TRBD1 (7 bases). Germline assignment: CDR1 SNHLY and CDR2 FYNNEI. The CDR3 extends over 15 amino acids. V was cut by 6 bases and J by 2 bases, with 14 bases left in between. DNA for the CDR3: TGTGCCAGCAGGGTAGGAGGGGGCGCCTACAATGAGCAGTTCTTC. The encoded protein is CASRVGGGAYNEQFF.

CDR3 sequence reads: CASGGGGRAYEQYF. CDR3 bases: TGTGCCAGCGGGGGGGGAGGCAGGGCCTACGAGCAGTACTTC. This rearrangement joins TRBV28 to TRBJ2-7; TRBD2 matches 7 bases. This CDR3 comprises 14 residues. Germline V gene data show CDR1 as MDHEN and CDR2 as SYDVKM. The junction had 9 bases not matched to a gene; V was cut back by 8 bases and J by 2 bases. Together with reference TRBV28 and TRBJ2-7, the CDR3 gives the full variable domain: DVKVTQSSRYLVKRTGEKVFLECVQDMDHENMFWYRQDPGLGLRLIYFSYDVKMKEKGDIPEGYSVSREKKERFSLILESASTNQTSMYLCASGGGGRAYEQYFGPGTRLTVT.

This clonotype was detected many times. V and J are TRBV5-1 and TRBJ2-7, with TRBD1 matching 12 bases. Germline CDR1 is SGHRS and CDR2 is YFSETQ. The CDR3 loop spans 14 amino acids. The V gene end was trimmed by 7 bases and the J gene end by 7 bases; junction bases not matched to a gene: 9. The CDR3 is CASRHRDRGREQYF. The CDR3 coding sequence is TGCGCCAGCCGTCACCGGGACAGGGGGCGAGAGCAGTACTTC.

This clonotype was recorded at least ten times. The CDR3 bases are TGTGCCAGCGGGGGGGCGACTAACTATGGCTACACCTTC. Translation: CASGGATNYGYTF. The V call is TRBV6-5, the J call TRBJ1-2; D possibly corresponds to TRBD1 (6 bases). The V and J ends lost 8 bases and 0 bases respectively, with 10 bases between them. This CDR3 is 13 amino acids long. The germline gives CDR1 MNHEY, CDR2 SVGAGI.

The V and J genes are TRBV9 and TRBJ2-6, with a weak D call TRBD2 (5 bases). The length of the CDR3 is 15 residues. V was cut by 1 base and J by 1 base, with 6 bases left in between. Germline V gene data show CDR1 as SGDLS and CDR2 as YYNGEE. The CDR3 sequence is CASSVSGSGANVLTF. The CDR3 DNA reads as TGTGCCAGCAGCGTATCGGGGTCTGGGGCCAACGTCCTGACTTTC.

This chain joins TRBV19 and TRBJ2-2, with D uncertain. Trimming took off 6 bases at V and 5 bases at J, with 7 bases between the two ends. Germline assignment: CDR1 LNHDA and CDR2 SQIVND (reference sequence). The CDR3 length is 12 residues. CDR3 sequence reads: CASRDGTGELFF. The DNA for the CDR3 is TGTGCCAGTAGGGACGGAACCGGGGAGCTGTTTTTT.

This clonotype was observed at least ten times. The CDR3 region is CASSPALVRGYTF. CDR3 DNA: TGTGCCAGCTCCCCAGCCCTTGTCCGGGGCTACACCTTC. This chain uses TRBV18 with TRBJ1-2; D unclear. CDR1 is KGHSH, CDR2 LQKENI, per germline. This CDR3 region has 13 residues. Trimming shortened V by 6 bases and J by 8 bases, and 16 bases separated the two germline ends.

This chain uses TRBV2 with TRBJ1-6, with TRBD1 as a possible D gene (6 bases). Trimming pared 6 bases from V and 7 bases from J, leaving 13 bases between. This CDR3 has 14 residues. Germline V gives CDR1 SNHLY, CDR2 FYNNEI. The CDR3: CASREQGVNSPLHF. DNA for the CDR3: TGTGCCAGCAGGGAACAGGGCGTGAATTCACCCCTCCACTTT.

The rearrangement joins TRBV15 to TRBJ1-2; 11 nucleotides line up with TRBD1. Germline loops: CDR1 LNHNV, CDR2 YYDKDF (reference sequence). This CDR3 is 18 amino acids long. V was clipped by 0 bases and J by 5 bases; unmatched bases: 11. CDR3 in amino acids: CATSRDPWTGGAEYGYTF. CDR3 nucleotides: TGTGCCACCAGCAGAGATCCTTGGACAGGGGGCGCAGAATATGGCTACACCTTC. Together with reference TRBV15 and TRBJ1-2, the CDR3 gives the full variable domain: DAMVIQNPRYQVTQFGKPVTLSCSQTLNHNVMYWYQQKSSQAPKLLFHYYDKDFNNEADTPDNFQSRRPNTSFCFLDIRSPGLGDTAMYLCATSRDPWTGGAEYGYTFGSGTRLTVV.

This sequence joins TRBV28 and TRBJ1-2; TRBD1 aligns across 10 bases. J was trimmed by 8 bases and V by 3 bases; bases with no gene match: 12. This CDR3 is built from 16 residues. Germline assignment: CDR1 MDHEN and CDR2 SYDVKM. The CDR3 sequence: CASSFYSGTGVAGYTF. The DNA for the CDR3 is TGTGCCAGCAGTTTTTATAGCGGGACAGGGGTAGCGGGCTACACCTTC.

This clonotype was counted ten times or more. This chain links TRBV29-1 with TRBJ1-1; no definite D call. Trimming took off 7 bases at V and 1 base at J, with 7 bases between the two ends. Per the germline V gene, CDR1 is SQVTM and CDR2 is ANQGSEA. This CDR3 comprises 11 residues. CDR3 residues: CSGARNTEAFF. In DNA, the CDR3 is TGCAGCGGAGCGAGGAACACTGAAGCTTTCTTT.